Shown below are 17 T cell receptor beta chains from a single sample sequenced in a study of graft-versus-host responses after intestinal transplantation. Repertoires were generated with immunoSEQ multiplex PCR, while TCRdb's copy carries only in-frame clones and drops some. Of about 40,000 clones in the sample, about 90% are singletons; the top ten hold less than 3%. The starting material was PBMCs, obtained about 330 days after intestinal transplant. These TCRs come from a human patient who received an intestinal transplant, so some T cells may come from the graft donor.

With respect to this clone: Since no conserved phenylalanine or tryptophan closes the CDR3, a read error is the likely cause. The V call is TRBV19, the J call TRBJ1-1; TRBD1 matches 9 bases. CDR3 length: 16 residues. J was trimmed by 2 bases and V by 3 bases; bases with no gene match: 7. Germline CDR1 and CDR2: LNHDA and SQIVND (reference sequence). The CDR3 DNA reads TGTGCCAGTAGTATGGGACAGGGTTTCCCTAACACTGAAGCTTTCCTT. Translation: CASSMGQGFPNTEAFL.

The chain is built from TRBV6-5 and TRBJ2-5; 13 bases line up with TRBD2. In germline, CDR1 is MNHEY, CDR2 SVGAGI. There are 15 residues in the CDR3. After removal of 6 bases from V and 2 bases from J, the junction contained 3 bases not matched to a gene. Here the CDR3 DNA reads TGTGCCAGCAGACCGGGACTAGCGGGACAAGAGACCCAGTACTTC. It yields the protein CASRPGLAGQETQYF.

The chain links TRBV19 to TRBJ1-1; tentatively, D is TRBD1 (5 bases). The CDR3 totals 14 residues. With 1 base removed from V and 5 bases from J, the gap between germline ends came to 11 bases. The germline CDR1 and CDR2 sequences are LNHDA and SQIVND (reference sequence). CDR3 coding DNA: TGTGCCAGTAGTATAGGGAGGGGAATAACTGAAGCTTTCTTT. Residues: CASSIGRGITEAFF.

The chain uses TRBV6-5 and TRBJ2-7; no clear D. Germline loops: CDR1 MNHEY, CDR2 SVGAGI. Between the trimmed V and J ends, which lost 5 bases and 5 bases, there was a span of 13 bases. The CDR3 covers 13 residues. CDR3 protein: CASSTRIGNEQYF. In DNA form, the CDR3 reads TGTGCCAGCAGTACACGCATAGGGAACGAGCAGTACTTC.

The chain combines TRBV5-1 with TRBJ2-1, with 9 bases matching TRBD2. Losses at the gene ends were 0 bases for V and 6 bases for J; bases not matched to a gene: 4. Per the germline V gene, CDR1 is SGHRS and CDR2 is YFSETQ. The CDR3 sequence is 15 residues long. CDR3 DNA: TGCGCCAGCAGCTTGGGACTAGCGGAGCTCAATGAGCAGTTCTTC. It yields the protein CASSLGLAELNEQFF.

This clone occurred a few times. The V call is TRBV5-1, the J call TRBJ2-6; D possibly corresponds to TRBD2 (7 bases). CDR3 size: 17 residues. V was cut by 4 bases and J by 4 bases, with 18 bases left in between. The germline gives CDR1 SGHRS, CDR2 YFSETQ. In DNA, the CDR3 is TGCGCCAGCAGCAAAGAGGAGGGGGGGGAGGGGGCCAACGTCCTGACTTTC. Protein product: CASSKEEGGEGANVLTF.

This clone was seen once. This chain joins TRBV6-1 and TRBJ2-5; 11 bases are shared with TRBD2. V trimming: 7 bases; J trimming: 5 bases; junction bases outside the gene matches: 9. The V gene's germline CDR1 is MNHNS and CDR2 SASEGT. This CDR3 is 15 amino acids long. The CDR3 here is CASTYSRTSGETQYF. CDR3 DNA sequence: TGTGCCAGCACCTACTCGCGGACTAGCGGGGAGACCCAGTACTTC.

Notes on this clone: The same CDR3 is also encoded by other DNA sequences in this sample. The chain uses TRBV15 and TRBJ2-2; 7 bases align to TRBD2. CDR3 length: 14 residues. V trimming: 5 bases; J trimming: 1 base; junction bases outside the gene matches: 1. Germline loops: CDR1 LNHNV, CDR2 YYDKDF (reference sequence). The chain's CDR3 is CATSRGENTGELFF. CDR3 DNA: TGTGCCACCAGCCGGGGGGAGAACACCGGGGAGCTGTTTTTT.

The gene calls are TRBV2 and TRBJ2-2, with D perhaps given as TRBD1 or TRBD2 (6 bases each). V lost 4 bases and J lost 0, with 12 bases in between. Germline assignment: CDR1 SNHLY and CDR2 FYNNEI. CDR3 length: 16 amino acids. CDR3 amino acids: CASSAEGGSNTGELFF. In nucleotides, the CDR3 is TGTGCCAGCAGTGCAGAGGGGGGTTCGAACACCGGGGAGCTGTTTTTT.

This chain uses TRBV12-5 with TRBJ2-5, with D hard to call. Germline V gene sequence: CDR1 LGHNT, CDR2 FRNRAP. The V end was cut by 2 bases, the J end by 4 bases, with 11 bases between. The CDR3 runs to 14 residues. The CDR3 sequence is CASGLPPLGETQYF. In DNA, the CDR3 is TGTGCTAGTGGTTTGCCACCGCTAGGAGAGACCCAGTACTTC.

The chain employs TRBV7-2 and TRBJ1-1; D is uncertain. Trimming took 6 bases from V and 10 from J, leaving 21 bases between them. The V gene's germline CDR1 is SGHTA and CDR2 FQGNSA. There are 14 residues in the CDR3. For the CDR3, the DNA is TGTGCCAGCAGTCGACCCGAGGGCGCCTGGGGAGCTTTCTTT. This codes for CASSRPEGAWGAFF.

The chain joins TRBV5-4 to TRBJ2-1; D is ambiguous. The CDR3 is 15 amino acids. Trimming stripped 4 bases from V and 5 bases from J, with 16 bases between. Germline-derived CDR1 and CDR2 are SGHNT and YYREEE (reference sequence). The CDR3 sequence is CASSTDLGRHNEQFF. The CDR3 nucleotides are TGTGCCAGCAGCACAGACCTCGGACGTCACAATGAGCAGTTCTTC.

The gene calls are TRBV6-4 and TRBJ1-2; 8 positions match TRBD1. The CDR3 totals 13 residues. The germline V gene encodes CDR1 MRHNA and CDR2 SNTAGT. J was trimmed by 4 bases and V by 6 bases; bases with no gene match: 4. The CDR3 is CASRPGTGYGYTF. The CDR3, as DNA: TGTGCCAGCAGACCCGGGACAGGCTATGGCTACACCTTC.

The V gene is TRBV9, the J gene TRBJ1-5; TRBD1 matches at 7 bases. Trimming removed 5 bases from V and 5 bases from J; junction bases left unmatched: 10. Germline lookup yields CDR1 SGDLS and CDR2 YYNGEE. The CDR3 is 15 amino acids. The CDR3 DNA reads TGTGCCAGCAGTTTACAGGGGAGGGAGGATCAGCCCCAGCATTTT. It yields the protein CASSLQGREDQPQHF.

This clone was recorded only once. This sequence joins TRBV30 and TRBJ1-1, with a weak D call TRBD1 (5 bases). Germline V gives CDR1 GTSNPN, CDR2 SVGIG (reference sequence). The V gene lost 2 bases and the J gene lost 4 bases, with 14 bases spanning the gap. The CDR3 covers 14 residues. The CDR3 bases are TGTGCCTGGAGTCTTCGGCAGGGTGGCACTGAAGCTTTCTTT. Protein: CAWSLRQGGTEAFF.

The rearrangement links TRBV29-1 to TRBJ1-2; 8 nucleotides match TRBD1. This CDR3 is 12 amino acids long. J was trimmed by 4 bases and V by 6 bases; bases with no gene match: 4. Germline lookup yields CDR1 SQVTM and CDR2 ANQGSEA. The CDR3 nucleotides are TGCAGCGTGCGGGGACAGGTCTATGGCTACACCTTC. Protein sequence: CSVRGQVYGYTF. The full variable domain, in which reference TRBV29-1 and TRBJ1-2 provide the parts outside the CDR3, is SAVISQKPSRDICQRGTSLTIQCQVDSQVTMMFWYRQQPGQSLTLIATANQGSEATYESGFVIDKFPISRPNLTFSTLTVSNMSPEDSSIYLCSVRGQVYGYTFGSGTRLTVV.

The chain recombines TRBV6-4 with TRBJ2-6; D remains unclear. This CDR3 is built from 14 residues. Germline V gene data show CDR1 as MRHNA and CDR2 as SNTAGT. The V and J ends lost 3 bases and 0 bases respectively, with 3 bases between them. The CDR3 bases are TGTGCCAGCAGTGAGGGCTCTGGGGCCAACGTCCTGACTTTC. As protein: CASSEGSGANVLTF.